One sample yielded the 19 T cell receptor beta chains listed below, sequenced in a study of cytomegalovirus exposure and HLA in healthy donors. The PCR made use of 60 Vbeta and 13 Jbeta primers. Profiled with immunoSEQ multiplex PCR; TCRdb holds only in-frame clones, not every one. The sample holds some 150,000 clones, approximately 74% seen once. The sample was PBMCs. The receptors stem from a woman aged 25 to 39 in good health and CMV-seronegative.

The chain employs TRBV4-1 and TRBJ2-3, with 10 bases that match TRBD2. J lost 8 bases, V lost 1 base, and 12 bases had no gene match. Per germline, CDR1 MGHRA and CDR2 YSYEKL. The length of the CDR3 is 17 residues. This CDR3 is CASSQGPASGRLSTQYF. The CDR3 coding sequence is TGCGCCAGCAGCCAAGGCCCGGCTAGCGGGAGATTGAGTACGCAGTATTTT.

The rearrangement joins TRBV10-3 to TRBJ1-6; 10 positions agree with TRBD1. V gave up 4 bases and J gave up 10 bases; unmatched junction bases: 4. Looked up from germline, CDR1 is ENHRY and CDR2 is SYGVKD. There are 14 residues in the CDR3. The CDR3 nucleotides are TGTGCCATCAGTGGGGACAGGGGCAGGTCACCCCTCCACTTT. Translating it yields CAISGDRGRSPLHF.

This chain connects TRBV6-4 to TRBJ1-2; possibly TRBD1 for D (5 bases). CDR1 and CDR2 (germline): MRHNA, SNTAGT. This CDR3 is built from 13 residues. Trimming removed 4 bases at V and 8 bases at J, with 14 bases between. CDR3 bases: TGTGCCAGCAGTGGAGTCGGGGGAAGCGGCTACACCTTC. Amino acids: CASSGVGGSGYTF.

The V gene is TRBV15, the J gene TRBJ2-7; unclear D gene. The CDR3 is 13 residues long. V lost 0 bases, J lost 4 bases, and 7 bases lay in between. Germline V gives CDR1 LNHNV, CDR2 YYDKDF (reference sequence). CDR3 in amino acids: CATSRDTGYEQYF. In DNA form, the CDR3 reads TGTGCCACCAGCAGAGATACTGGTTACGAGCAGTACTTC.

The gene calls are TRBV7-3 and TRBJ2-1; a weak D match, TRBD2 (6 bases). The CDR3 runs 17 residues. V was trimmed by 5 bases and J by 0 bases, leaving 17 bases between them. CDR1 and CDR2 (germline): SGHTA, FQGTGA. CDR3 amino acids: CASSPGGTGSSYNEQFF. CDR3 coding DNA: TGTGCCAGCAGCCCTGGAGGGACGGGCAGCTCCTACAATGAGCAGTTCTTC.

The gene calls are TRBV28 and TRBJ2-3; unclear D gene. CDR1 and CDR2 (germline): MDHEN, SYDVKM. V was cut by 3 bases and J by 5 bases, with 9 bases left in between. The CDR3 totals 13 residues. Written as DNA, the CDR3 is TGTGCCAGCAGTTTTGGCGGTCGAGATACGCAGTATTTT. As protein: CASSFGGRDTQYF.

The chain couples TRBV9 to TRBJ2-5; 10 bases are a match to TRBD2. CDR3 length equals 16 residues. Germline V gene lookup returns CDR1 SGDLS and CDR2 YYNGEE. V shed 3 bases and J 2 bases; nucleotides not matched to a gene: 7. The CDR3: CASSALAGGIQETQYF. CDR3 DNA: TGTGCCAGCAGCGCCTTAGCGGGAGGAATACAAGAGACCCAGTACTTC.

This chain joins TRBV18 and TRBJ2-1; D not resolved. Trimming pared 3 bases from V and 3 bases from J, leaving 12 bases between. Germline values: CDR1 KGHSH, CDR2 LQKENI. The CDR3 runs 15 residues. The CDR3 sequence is CASSPGVLDYNEQFF. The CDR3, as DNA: TGTGCCAGCTCACCTGGAGTTCTAGACTACAATGAGCAGTTCTTC.

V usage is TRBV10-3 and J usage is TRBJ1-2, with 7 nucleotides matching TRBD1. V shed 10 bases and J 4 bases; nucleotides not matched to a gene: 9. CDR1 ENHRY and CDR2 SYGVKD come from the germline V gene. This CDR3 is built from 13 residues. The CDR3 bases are TGTGCCACTACAGGGGAGGAAGGCTATGGCTACACCTTC. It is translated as CATTGEEGYGYTF.

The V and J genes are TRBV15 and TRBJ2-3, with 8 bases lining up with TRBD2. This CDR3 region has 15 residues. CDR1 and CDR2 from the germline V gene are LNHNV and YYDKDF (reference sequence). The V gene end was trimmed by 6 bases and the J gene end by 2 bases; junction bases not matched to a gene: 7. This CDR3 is CATRPGLEATDTQYF. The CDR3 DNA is TGTGCCACCAGGCCGGGACTAGAGGCCACAGATACGCAGTATTTT.

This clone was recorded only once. CDR3 protein: CASSLAGTSGRNEQFF. In DNA form, the CDR3 reads TGCGCCAGCAGCTTGGCCGGGACTAGCGGGAGGAATGAGCAGTTCTTC. This chain uses TRBV5-1 with TRBJ2-1; TRBD2 matches at 15 bases. This CDR3 is built from 16 residues. The germline gives CDR1 SGHRS, CDR2 YFSETQ. With V trimmed by 0 bases and J by 7 bases, 2 bases remained unmatched.

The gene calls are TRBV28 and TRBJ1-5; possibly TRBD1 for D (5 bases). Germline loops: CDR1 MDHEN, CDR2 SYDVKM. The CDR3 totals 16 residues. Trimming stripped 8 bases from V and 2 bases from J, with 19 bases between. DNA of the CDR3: TGTGCCAGCGGAGCGGCAGGGAGGGATCGCAATCAGCCCCAGCATTTT. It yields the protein CASGAAGRDRNQPQHF. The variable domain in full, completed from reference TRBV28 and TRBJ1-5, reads DVKVTQSSRYLVKRTGEKVFLECVQDMDHENMFWYRQDPGLGLRLIYFSYDVKMKEKGDIPEGYSVSREKKERFSLILESASTNQTSMYLCASGAAGRDRNQPQHFGDGTRLSIL.

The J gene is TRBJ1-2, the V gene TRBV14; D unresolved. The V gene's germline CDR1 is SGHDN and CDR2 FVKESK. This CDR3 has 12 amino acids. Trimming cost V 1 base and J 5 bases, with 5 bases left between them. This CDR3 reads CASSQGEYGYTF. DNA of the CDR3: TGTGCCAGCAGCCAAGGAGAGTATGGCTACACCTTC.

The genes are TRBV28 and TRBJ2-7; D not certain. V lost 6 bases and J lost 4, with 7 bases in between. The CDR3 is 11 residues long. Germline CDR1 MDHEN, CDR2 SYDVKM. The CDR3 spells CASRTSYEQYF. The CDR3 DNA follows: TGTGCCAGCAGAACATCATACGAGCAGTACTTC.

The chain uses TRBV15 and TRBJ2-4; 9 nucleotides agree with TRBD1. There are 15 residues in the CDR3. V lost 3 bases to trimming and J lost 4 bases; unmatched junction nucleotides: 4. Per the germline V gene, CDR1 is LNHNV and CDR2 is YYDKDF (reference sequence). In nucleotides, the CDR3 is TGTGCCACCAGCAGTGCCGGGACAGGGAAAAACATTCAGTACTTC. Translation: CATSSAGTGKNIQYF.

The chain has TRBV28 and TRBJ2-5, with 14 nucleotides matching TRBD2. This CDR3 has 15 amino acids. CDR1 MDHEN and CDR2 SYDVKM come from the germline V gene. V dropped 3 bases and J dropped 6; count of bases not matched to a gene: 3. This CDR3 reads CASSFGLAGGQTQYF. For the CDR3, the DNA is TGTGCCAGCAGTTTTGGACTAGCGGGGGGCCAGACCCAGTACTTC.

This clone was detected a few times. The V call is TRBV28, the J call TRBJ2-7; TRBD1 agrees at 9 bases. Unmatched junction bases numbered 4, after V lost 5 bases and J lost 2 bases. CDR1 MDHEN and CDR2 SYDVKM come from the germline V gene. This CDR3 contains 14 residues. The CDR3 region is CASSPGTGPYEQYF. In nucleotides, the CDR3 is TGTGCCAGCAGTCCCGGGACAGGGCCCTACGAGCAGTACTTC.

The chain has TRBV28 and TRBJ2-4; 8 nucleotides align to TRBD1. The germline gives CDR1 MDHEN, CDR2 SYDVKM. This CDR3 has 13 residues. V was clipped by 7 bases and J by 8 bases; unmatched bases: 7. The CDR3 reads CASKEQGGDIQYF. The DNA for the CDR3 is TGTGCCAGCAAGGAACAGGGGGGAGACATTCAGTACTTC. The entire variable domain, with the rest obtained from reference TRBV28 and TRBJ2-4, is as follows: DVKVTQSSRYLVKRTGEKVFLECVQDMDHENMFWYRQDPGLGLRLIYFSYDVKMKEKGDIPEGYSVSREKKERFSLILESASTNQTSMYLCASKEQGGDIQYFGAGTRLSVL.

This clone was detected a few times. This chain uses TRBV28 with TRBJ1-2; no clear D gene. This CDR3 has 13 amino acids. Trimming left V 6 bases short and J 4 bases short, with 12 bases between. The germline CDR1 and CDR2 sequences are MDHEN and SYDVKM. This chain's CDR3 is CASRSSQTYGYTF. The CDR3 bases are TGTGCCAGCAGAAGTTCACAGACCTATGGCTACACCTTC.